Listed below are T cell receptor beta chains from one sample, sequenced in a study of shared clonotypes between healthy human individuals. Profiled with immunoSEQ multiplex PCR; TCRdb holds only in-frame clones, not every one. This sample has about 2 million clones, with 85% to 95% found just once. What was sequenced was naive CD4+ T cells sorted from blood. These receptors were taken from a man aged 18 to 29 in good health. CDR3s include the opening cysteine and the closing phenylalanine or tryptophan. A D gene is named only where the DNA matches it firmly. The listing skips clone size in some rows; elsewhere it reads once, few, many or a size class.

TRBJ2-2 | TRBV7-8 | once | . | TGTGCCAGCAGCTCCCGTGGGGGATACACCGGGGAGCTGTTTTTT | CASSSRGGYTGELFF
TRBJ1-6 | TRBV18 | . | . | TGTGCCAGCTCACCAAAGCAGATGAATTCACCCCTCCACTTT | CASSPKQMNSPLHF
TRBJ1-5 | TRBV2 | . | TRBD1 | TGTGCCAGCTCTGGGACAGGTAAGGTCGAGCCCCAGCATTTT | CASSGTGKVEPQHF
TRBJ1-2 | TRBV7-2 | . | . | TGTGCCAGCAGCTTAGGATCGCCGGTTTATGGCTACACCTTC | CASSLGSPVYGYTF
TRBJ1-2 | TRBV7-2 | . | . | TGTGCCAGCAGCCAAAGTGGTGACACAGGACTTTATGGCTACACCTTC | CASSQSGDTGLYGYTF
TRBJ1-2 | TRBV30 | . | . | TGTGCCTGCCCAGGGATGGCCCCAAGAGAGGATGGCTACACCTTC | CACPGMAPREDGYTF
TRBJ2-1 | TRBV11-2 | . | . | TGTGCCAGCAGCTTAGATCCCGGGAGTATAGGCTACAATGAGCAGTTCTTC | CASSLDPGSIGYNEQFF
TRBJ1-6 | TRBV7-3 | . | TRBD1 | TGTGCCAGCAGCTCCCAGGGGGCTGATAATTCACCCCTCCACTTT | CASSSQGADNSPLHF
TRBJ2-3 | TRBV5-4 | once | . | TGTGCCAGCAGACGACAGGACGATACGCAGTATTTT | CASRRQDDTQYF
TRBJ1-3 | TRBV5-4 | . | . | TGTGCCAGCAGCTTTGGGACGGAGAACACCATATATTTT | CASSFGTENTIYF
TRBJ2-2 | TRBV10-3 | . | . | TGTGCCATCAGTGGGATGCACAGGGCCGGGGAGCTGTTTTTT | CAISGMHRAGELFF
TRBJ2-7 | TRBV11-2 | once | . | TGTGCCAGCAGCTTAGACTGGGGCCCCAGAAGCGAGCAGTACTTC | CASSLDWGPRSEQYF
TRBJ2-5 | TRBV19 | . | TRBD2 | TGTGCCAGTAGCGATAGCGGGCAAGAGACCCAGTACTTC | CASSDSGQETQYF
TRBJ2-7 | TRBV18 | . | . | TGTGCCAGCTCACCACGGGCCGATACCATCTACGAGCAGTACTTC | CASSPRADTIYEQYF
TRBJ2-2 | TRBV5-4 | . | . | TGTGCCAGCAGCGCAGCAGGTGGGGACACCGGGGAGCTGTTTTTT | CASSAAGGDTGELFF
TRBJ2-5 | TRBV10-1 | . | TRBD2 | TGCGCCAGCAGCCAGGGACTAGCGGGAGTAGAGACCCAGTACTTC | CASSQGLAGVETQYF
TRBJ2-3 | TRBV7-2 | . | TRBD2 | TGTGCCAGCAGCTTAGTGTCTAGCGGGAGGGGGCAAGATACGCAGTATTTT | CASSLVSSGRGQDTQYF
TRBJ2-3 | TRBV5-4 | . | TRBD2 | TGTGCCAGTCGACTAGCGGGGGGGCCCCCGGCAGATACGCAGTATTTT | CASRLAGGPPADTQYF
TRBJ2-7 | TRBV6-1 | . | TRBD1 | TGTGCCAGCACCCGGGACAGAATATACGAGCAGTACTTC | CASTRDRIYEQYF
TRBJ2-5 | TRBV5-8 | . | . | TGTGCCAGCCGGCGGAGGGGGGGGACGGAGACCCAGTACTTC | CASRRRGGTETQYF
TRBJ2-3 | TRBV5-1 | . | . | TGCGCCAGCAGCCCCCCCGGGACTGCAGGCACAGATACGCAGTATTTT | CASSPPGTAGTDTQYF
TRBJ1-6 | TRBV19 | . | . | TGTGCCAGTAGTACCAGCTCCTATAATTCACCCCTCCACTTT | CASSTSSYNSPLHF
TRBJ2-7 | TRBV6-5 | . | TRBD1 | TGTGCCAGCAGTTACTCCGGCAGGGGGAGATCCTACGAGCAGTACTTC | CASSYSGRGRSYEQYF
TRBJ1-1 | TRBV29-1 | . | . | TGCAGCGTTGACTACAACACTGAAGCTTTCTTT | CSVDYNTEAFF
TRBJ1-5 | TRBV30 | . | . | TGTGCCTGGAGTGTACGGAGGCAGGGGAGGCGACAGCCCCAGCATTTT | CAWSVRRQGRRQPQHF
TRBJ1-2 | TRBV30 | few | . | TGTGCCTGGAGCCGTCCCGGGACGTCGGAGGTCTATGGCTACACCTTC | CAWSRPGTSEVYGYTF
TRBJ1-1 | TRBV7-8 | . | . | TGTGCCAGCAGCTTAGTAGGGTCGGGGACTGAAGCTTTCTTT | CASSLVGSGTEAFF
TRBJ2-3 | TRBV5-1 | . | . | TGCGCCAGCAGACCTGCAGGGAACACAGATACGCAGTATTTT | CASRPAGNTDTQYF
TRBJ2-5 | TRBV7-2 | . | . | TGTGCCAGCAGCTTAGAGTACCAAGAGACCCAGTACTTC | CASSLEYQETQYF
TRBJ2-1 | TRBV11-3 | . | . | TGTGCCAGCAGCTTGGGACCCATCCGCGAGCAGTTCTTC | CASSLGPIREQFF
TRBJ1-1 | TRBV10-3 | . | TRBD1 | TGTGCCATCAGAATGACAGGGTCGGGCGCTGATGAAGCTTTCTTT | CAIRMTGSGADEAFF
TRBJ2-1 | TRBV7-9 | . | TRBD1 | TGTGCCAGCAGCCCCCGACAGGGGATGAATGAGCAGTTCTTC | CASSPRQGMNEQFF
TRBJ1-2 | TRBV5-1 | . | . | TGCGCCAGCAGTTATTCAGGGCAGGGCGATGGCTACACCTTC | CASSYSGQGDGYTF
TRBJ2-7 | TRBV11-2 | . | TRBD2 | TGTGCCAGCAGCTCCCCACTAGCGGGATTAGAAGAGCAGTACTTC | CASSSPLAGLEEQYF
TRBJ1-5 | TRBV30 | . | TRBD1 | TGTGCCTGGAGTGTACGACAGGGACCCAATCAGCCCCAGCATTTT | CAWSVRQGPNQPQHF
TRBJ1-1 | TRBV10-3 | . | . | TGTGCCATCAGTGAGTCGGGGTCTGGGTCCAACACTGAAGCTTTCTTT | CAISESGSGSNTEAFF
TRBJ2-7 | TRBV27 | . | TRBD2 | TGTGCCAGCAGTCCCAGGACTAGCGGGAGGGCCTACGAGCAGTACTTC | CASSPRTSGRAYEQYF
TRBJ2-7 | TRBV6-1 | . | . | TGTGCCAGCACCCGCGTTCCGGGTACCTACGAGCAGTACTTC | CASTRVPGTYEQYF
TRBJ2-7 | TRBV30 | once | . | TGTGCCTGGAGGGGGGCTGGCGGCTCCTACGAGCAGTACTTC | CAWRGAGGSYEQYF
TRBJ2-6 | TRBV4-2 | . | TRBD1 | TGTGCCAGCAGCCAAGATACAGGGGGCAACGTCCTGACTTTC | CASSQDTGGNVLTF